The source of this T cell receptor beta chain is a study of T cell responses to AZD1222 COVID-19 vaccine. Study-level results: Mostly white British, mostly female donors; authors suggested clonal diversity may be underestimated. Regions 160-218 and 743-854 held dominance among vaccine-associated CD4 TCRs, which spanned spike. Close to half of all spike-specific TCRs reportedly target regions of the variants that are unmutated.

CDR3 length: 15 residues. With 1 base removed from V and 2 bases from J, the gap between germline ends came to 11 bases. In germline, CDR1 is LGHDT, CDR2 YNNKEL (reference sequence). Produced via immunoSEQ multiplex PCR; TCRdb's table is partial and in-frame only. The table includes more than 250,000 clones, approximately 93% detected once. A word on this clone: The antigen remains unidentified.

The sequence was obtained from an adult in good health. Sequencing was performed on peripheral blood, taken on day 0 of AZD1222 vaccination. The chain couples TRBV3-1 (or the pseudogene TRBV3-2) to TRBJ1-2; D might be TRBD1 (5 bases). The CDR3 protein is CASSQAGRQNYGYTF. Written as DNA, the CDR3 is TGTGCCAGCAGCCAAGCGGGAAGACAGAACTATGGCTACACCTTC.